This record looks at one TCR beta chain sequence and its context. Original analysis: Amplification of reference gene primers was used by the study to estimate nucleated cell counts. Method: immunoSEQ multiplex PCR; TCRdb's copy keeps in-frame clones and lacks some. The V and J calls and clone size come from that table; D and trimming were worked out from the DNA. Found here are approximately 260,000 clones, approximately 92% of them singletons; the top ten hold about 4.6%. There are 16 residues in the CDR3. Deletions cut 0 bases from V and 2 bases from J, with 13 bases between. CDR1 and CDR2 from the germline V gene are LGHDT and YNNKEL (reference sequence). This sample was included in a study of blood T cell repertoires in COVID-19. Study context: COVID-19 samples collected from the United States, Italy and Spain covered acute and convalescent phases. Sources were T cells, B-cell-depleted T cells, or PBMCs; the material itself was cDNA or gDNA.

This rearrangement joins TRBV3-1 (or the pseudogene TRBV3-2) to TRBJ2-5; D is unresolved. This clonotype originated in a woman aged 40 to 49 who had recovered from COVID-19. Sequencing was carried out using peripheral blood. The CDR3 DNA reads TGTGCCAGCAGCCAAGACTGGCTAGAGCGACAAGAGACCCAGTACTTC. It translates to CASSQDWLERQETQYF.